This is a list of T cell receptor beta chains from one sample in a study of blood T cells in healthy people across ages. TCRdb redid the calling of the 5' RACE reads with MiXCR, one entry per CDR3 protein. The sample includes about 1.4 million distinct CDR3 sequences, 59% seen only once; the top ten take 6.7%. Sequencing was done on a sample of blood. The source of these receptors is a man between 18 and 29 years old in good health. CDR3s include the opening cysteine and the closing phenylalanine or tryptophan. A D gene is named only where the DNA matches it firmly. A clone size is listed for some rows: how often the clone was seen (once, few, many), or a class if it is expanded.

v_call: TRBV6-5; clone_size: NA; d_call: NA; j_call: TRBJ2-3; cdr3_aa: CASSYWSEMADTQYF; cdr3_nt: TGTGCCAGCAGTTACTGGTCGGAGATGGCAGATACGCAGTATTTT
v_call: TRBV14; clone_size: NA; d_call: NA; j_call: TRBJ2-2; cdr3_aa: CASRRGGGPIGELFF; cdr3_nt: TGTGCCAGCAGGAGGGGGGGGGGCCCGATTGGGGAGCTGTTTTTT
v_call: TRBV6-2/TRBV6-3; clone_size: NA; d_call: TRBD2; j_call: TRBJ2-5; cdr3_aa: CASRPQTSGGSHNEQYF; cdr3_nt: TGTGCCAGCAGACCCCAGACTAGCGGGGGGTCCCACAATGAGCAGTACTTC
v_call: TRBV2; clone_size: NA; d_call: NA; j_call: TRBJ2-1; cdr3_aa: CAGGGSSEQFF; cdr3_nt: TGTGCCGGTGGGGGGTCCAGTGAGCAGTTCTTC
v_call: TRBV27; clone_size: NA; d_call: NA; j_call: TRBJ2-3; cdr3_aa: CASSTVGSADTQYF; cdr3_nt: TGTGCCAGCAGTACGGTAGGATCTGCAGATACGCAGTATTTT
v_call: TRBV27; clone_size: once; d_call: NA; j_call: TRBJ2-1; cdr3_aa: CASSLDSFYNEQFF; cdr3_nt: TGTGCCAGCAGTCTGGACAGTTTCTACAATGAGCAGTTCTTC
v_call: TRBV3-1; clone_size: once; d_call: NA; j_call: TRBJ2-1; cdr3_aa: CASSQGEGPYNEQFF; cdr3_nt: TGTGCCAGCAGCCAGGGGGAAGGACCCTACAATGAGCAGTTCTTC
v_call: TRBV2; clone_size: NA; d_call: NA; j_call: TRBJ2-7; cdr3_aa: CASSGGDGSPYEQYF; cdr3_nt: TGTGCCAGCAGTGGGGGGGACGGGAGTCCCTACGAGCAGTACTTC
v_call: TRBV27; clone_size: few; d_call: NA; j_call: TRBJ2-7; cdr3_aa: CASSLSRSPYEQYF; cdr3_nt: TGTGCCAGCAGTTTATCGAGGTCCCCCTACGAGCAGTACTTC
v_call: TRBV7-9; clone_size: NA; d_call: NA; j_call: TRBJ1-4; cdr3_aa: CASSSRTSDPATNEKLFF; cdr3_nt: TGTGCCAGCAGCTCACGGACGTCGGACCCTGCAACTAATGAAAAACTGTTTTTT
v_call: TRBV2; clone_size: NA; d_call: TRBD2; j_call: TRBJ2-5; cdr3_aa: CASSRLAGGWEQYF; cdr3_nt: TGTGCCAGCAGTCGACTAGCGGGGGGGTGGGAGCAGTACTTC
v_call: TRBV7-9; clone_size: NA; d_call: NA; j_call: TRBJ2-5; cdr3_aa: CASSLEPGGYEETQYF; cdr3_nt: TGTGCCAGCAGCTTAGAACCGGGTGGTTATGAAGAGACCCAGTACTTC
v_call: TRBV25-1; clone_size: NA; d_call: TRBD1; j_call: TRBJ2-5; cdr3_aa: CASSEDRGTQYF; cdr3_nt: TGTGCCAGCAGTGAAGACAGGGGGACCCAGTACTTC
v_call: TRBV7-9; clone_size: few; d_call: TRBD1; j_call: TRBJ2-3; cdr3_aa: CASSHRTGGPPDTQYF; cdr3_nt: TGTGCCAGCAGCCACCGGACAGGGGGTCCTCCAGATACGCAGTATTTT
v_call: TRBV14; clone_size: NA; d_call: TRBD2; j_call: TRBJ2-7; cdr3_aa: CASSLAGHGLNEQYF; cdr3_nt: TGTGCCAGCAGCCTAGCGGGACATGGGCTCAATGAGCAGTACTTC
v_call: TRBV6-2/TRBV6-3; clone_size: few; d_call: TRBD1; j_call: TRBJ2-7; cdr3_aa: CASSKDRGEGTYEQYF; cdr3_nt: TGTGCCAGCAGCAAAGACAGGGGAGAGGGTACCTACGAGCAGTACTTC
v_call: TRBV15; clone_size: NA; d_call: TRBD2; j_call: TRBJ2-1; cdr3_aa: CAAASSAGGYNELFF; cdr3_nt: TGTGCCGCCGCGAGCAGCGCGGGAGGGTATAATGAGCTGTTCTTC
v_call: TRBV4-1; clone_size: few; d_call: TRBD2; j_call: TRBJ2-7; cdr3_aa: CASSHLLAGGSYEQYF; cdr3_nt: TGCGCAAGCAGCCATCTACTAGCGGGAGGGTCCTACGAGCAGTACTTC
v_call: TRBV15; clone_size: NA; d_call: NA; j_call: TRBJ1-2; cdr3_aa: CATSTSTQCGYTF; cdr3_nt: TGTGCCACCAGCACATCGACCCAATGCGGCTACACCTTC
v_call: TRBV27; clone_size: NA; d_call: TRBD1; j_call: TRBJ1-2; cdr3_aa: CASGIAGQGYGYTF; cdr3_nt: TGTGCCAGCGGGATAGCTGGACAGGGCTATGGCTACACCTTC
v_call: TRBV5-6; clone_size: few; d_call: NA; j_call: TRBJ1-4; cdr3_aa: CASSLEPGDGLGEKLFF; cdr3_nt: TGTGCCAGCAGCTTGGAGCCAGGCGACGGACTGGGTGAAAAACTGTTTTTT
v_call: TRBV12-3/TRBV12-4; clone_size: NA; d_call: TRBD1; j_call: TRBJ1-1; cdr3_aa: CASRTIGTVANEAFF; cdr3_nt: TGTGCCAGCAGGACAATCGGGACAGTCGCAAATGAAGCTTTCTTT
v_call: TRBV10-3; clone_size: few; d_call: NA; j_call: TRBJ2-3; cdr3_aa: CAISEVEGVVSDTQYF; cdr3_nt: TGTGCCATCAGTGAAGTTGAGGGAGTAGTATCGGATACGCAGTATTTT